Following are 5 T cell receptor beta chains from one sample sequenced in a study of T cell repertoires in cytomegalovirus infection. TCRdb re-derived calls from the reads in MiXCR, one entry per CDR3 protein. The repertoire holds 200,000 to 250,000 distinct CDR3 sequences, with 22% as singletons. The specimen sequenced was CD8+ T cells from PBMCs. These receptors all come from a human donor in good health (CMV status not recorded). Some clones in this sample may be carry-over from other donors' samples.

As to this clonotype: A much larger clone differs from this one at a single base, so this may be a read error. V is TRBV7-2 and J is TRBJ1-4; 8 positions match TRBD1. CDR3 length: 14 residues. Looked up from germline, CDR1 is SGHTA and CDR2 is FQGNSA. The CDR3 nucleotides read TGTGTCAGCAGCACGACAGGGGTTGGTGAAAAACTGTTTTTT. It yields the protein CVSSTTGVGEKLFF.

This clonotype was counted between two and nine times. V gene TRBV4-2 combines with J gene TRBJ2-3, with 10 bases fitting TRBD2. The CDR3 loop spans 16 amino acids. Unmatched junction bases numbered 3, after V lost 0 bases and J lost 3 bases. Germline CDR1 reads LGHNA; CDR2 reads YNFKEQ. The CDR3 nucleotides are TGTGCCAGCAGCCAAGAGAGCGGGGGGGCGACAGATACGCAGTATTTT. It specifies CASSQESGGATDTQYF.

This clonotype has just a few counts. V is TRBV28 and J is TRBJ2-7; 10 bases are shared with TRBD2. V was clipped by 3 bases and J by 5 bases; unmatched bases: 13. Germline lookup yields CDR1 MDHEN and CDR2 SYDVKM. This CDR3 contains 17 residues. The CDR3 nucleotides read TGTGCCAGCAGTTTGGTTTTAGCGGGGGGTCGTTTAGACGAGCAGTACTTC. It is translated as CASSLVLAGGRLDEQYF.

This clonotype was counted at least ten times. For the CDR3, the DNA is TGTGCCACCGCGCTAAACAATGAGCAGTTCTTC. It is translated as CATALNNEQFF. The chain employs TRBV15 and TRBJ2-1; D remains unclear. CDR1 is LNHNV and CDR2 is YYDKDF in the germline V gene (reference sequence). V was clipped by 8 bases and J by 5 bases, with 7 bases between them. The CDR3 is 11 residues long.

Only a few counts were recorded for this clonotype. The rearrangement uses TRBV12-3 or TRBV12-4 and TRBJ1-2; D gene uncertain. CDR3 length: 11 residues. V lost 4 bases, J lost 7 bases, and 7 bases lay in between. Here the CDR3 reads CASSYEGGYTF. In DNA form, the CDR3 reads TGTGCCAGCAGTTATGAGGGTGGCTACACCTTC.